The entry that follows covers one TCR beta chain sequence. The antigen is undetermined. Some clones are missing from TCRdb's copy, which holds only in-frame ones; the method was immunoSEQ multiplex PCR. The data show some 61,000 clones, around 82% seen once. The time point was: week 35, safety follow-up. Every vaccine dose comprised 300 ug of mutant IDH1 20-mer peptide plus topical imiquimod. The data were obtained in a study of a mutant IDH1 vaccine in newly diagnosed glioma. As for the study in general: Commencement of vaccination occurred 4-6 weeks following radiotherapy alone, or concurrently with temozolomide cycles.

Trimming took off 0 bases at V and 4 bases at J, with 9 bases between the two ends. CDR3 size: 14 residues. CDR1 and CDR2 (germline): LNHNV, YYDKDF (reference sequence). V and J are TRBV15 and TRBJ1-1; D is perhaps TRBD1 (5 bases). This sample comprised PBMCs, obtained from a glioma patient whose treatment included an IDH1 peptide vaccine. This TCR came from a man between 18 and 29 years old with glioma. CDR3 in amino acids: CATSRDRQFTEAFF. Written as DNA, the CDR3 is TGTGCCACCAGCAGAGATCGACAGTTCACTGAAGCTTTCTTT.